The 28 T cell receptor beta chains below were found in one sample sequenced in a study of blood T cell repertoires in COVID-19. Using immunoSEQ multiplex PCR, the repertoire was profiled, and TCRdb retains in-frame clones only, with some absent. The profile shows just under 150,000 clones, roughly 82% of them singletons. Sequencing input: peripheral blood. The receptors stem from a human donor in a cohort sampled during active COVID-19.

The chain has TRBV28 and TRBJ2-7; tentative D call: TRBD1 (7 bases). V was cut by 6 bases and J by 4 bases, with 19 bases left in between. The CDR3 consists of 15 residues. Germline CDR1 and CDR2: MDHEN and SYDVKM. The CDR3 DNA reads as TGTGCCAGCAGCACCCGAGGGGCAGGGGGGTACGAGCAGTACTTC. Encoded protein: CASSTRGAGGYEQYF.

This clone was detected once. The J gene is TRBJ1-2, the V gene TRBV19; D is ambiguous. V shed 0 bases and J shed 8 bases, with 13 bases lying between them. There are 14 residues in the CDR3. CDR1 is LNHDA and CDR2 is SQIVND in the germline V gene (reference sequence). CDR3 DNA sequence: TGTGCCAGTAGTATAGAAGGCAGGCCATACGGCTACACCTTC. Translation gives CASSIEGRPYGYTF.

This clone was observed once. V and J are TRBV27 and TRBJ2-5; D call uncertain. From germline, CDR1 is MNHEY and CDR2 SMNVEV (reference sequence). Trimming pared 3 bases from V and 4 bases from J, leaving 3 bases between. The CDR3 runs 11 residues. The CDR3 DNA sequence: TGTGCCAGCAGTTTTCTAGAGACCCAGTACTTC. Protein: CASSFLETQYF.

The CDR3 bases are TGTGCCAGCAGTGAAGATGATGGGCGGGGCCTCTCCTACGAGCAGTACTTC. As protein: CASSEDDGRGLSYEQYF. The rearrangement joins TRBV2 to TRBJ2-7, with TRBD2 as a possible D gene (6 bases). Looked up from germline, CDR1 is SNHLY and CDR2 is FYNNEI. V lost 1 base, J lost 0 bases, and 16 bases lay in between. This CDR3 has 17 residues.

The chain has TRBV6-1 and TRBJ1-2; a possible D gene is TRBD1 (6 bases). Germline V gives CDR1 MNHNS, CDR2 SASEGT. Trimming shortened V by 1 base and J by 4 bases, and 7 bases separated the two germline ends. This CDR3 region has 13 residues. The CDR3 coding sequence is TGTGCCAGCAGTGAAGTAGGGGGCTATGGCTACACCTTC. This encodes CASSEVGGYGYTF.

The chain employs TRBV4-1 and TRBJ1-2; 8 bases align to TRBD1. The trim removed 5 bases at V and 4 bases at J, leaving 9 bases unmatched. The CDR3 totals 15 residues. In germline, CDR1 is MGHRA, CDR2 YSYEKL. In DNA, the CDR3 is TGCGCCAGCAGCAGCCCGCAGGGGGCCCTCTATGGCTACACCTTC. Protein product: CASSSPQGALYGYTF.

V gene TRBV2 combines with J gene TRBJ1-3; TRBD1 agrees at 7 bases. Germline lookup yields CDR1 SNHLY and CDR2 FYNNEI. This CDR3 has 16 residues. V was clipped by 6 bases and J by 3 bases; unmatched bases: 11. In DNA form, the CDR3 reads TGTGCCAGCAGCCCGGGACAGCCACAATTTGGAAACACCATATATTTT. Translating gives CASSPGQPQFGNTIYF.

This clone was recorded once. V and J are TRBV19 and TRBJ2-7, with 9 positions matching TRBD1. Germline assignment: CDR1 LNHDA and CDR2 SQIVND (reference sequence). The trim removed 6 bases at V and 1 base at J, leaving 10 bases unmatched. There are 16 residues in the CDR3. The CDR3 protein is CASRGQRQGGSYEQYF. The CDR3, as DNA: TGTGCCAGTAGGGGCCAACGACAGGGGGGTTCCTACGAGCAGTACTTC.

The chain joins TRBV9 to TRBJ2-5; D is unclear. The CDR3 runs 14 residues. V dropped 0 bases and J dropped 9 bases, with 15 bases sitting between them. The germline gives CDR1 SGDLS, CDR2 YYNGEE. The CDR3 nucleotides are TGTGCCAGCAGCGTAGAGGAGACGAACGGTCCCCAGTACTTC. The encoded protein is CASSVEETNGPQYF.

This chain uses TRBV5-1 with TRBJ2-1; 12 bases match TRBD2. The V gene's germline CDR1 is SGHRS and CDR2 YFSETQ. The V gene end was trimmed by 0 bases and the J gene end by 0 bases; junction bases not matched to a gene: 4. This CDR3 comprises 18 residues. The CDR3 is CASSLELAGGASYNEQFF. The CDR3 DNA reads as TGCGCCAGCAGCTTGGAACTAGCGGGAGGAGCCTCCTACAATGAGCAGTTCTTC.

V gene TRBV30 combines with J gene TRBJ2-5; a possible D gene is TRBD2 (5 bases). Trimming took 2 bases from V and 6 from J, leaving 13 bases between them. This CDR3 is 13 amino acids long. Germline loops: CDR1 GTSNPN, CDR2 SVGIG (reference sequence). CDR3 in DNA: TGTGCCTGGAGTATGAGGGATAAAAAGACCCAGTACTTC. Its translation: CAWSMRDKKTQYF.

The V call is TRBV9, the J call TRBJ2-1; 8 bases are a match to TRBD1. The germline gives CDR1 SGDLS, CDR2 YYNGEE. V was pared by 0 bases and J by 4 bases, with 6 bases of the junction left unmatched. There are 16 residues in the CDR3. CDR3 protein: CASSVEPQGAYNEQFF. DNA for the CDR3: TGTGCCAGCAGCGTAGAGCCCCAGGGGGCTTACAATGAGCAGTTCTTC.

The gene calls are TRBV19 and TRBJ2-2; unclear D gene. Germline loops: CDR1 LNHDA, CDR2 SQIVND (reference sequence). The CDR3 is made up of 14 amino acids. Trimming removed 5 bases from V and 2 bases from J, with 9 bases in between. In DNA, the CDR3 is TGTGCCAGTAGTCTTACCTATAACACCGGGGAGCTGTTTTTT. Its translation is CASSLTYNTGELFF.

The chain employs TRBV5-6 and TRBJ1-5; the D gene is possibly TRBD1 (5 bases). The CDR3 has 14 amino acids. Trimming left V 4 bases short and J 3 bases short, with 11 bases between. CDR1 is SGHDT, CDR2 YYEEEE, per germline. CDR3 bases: TGTGCCAGCAGCCACCGACAGATCAATCAGCCCCAGCATTTT. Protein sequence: CASSHRQINQPQHF.

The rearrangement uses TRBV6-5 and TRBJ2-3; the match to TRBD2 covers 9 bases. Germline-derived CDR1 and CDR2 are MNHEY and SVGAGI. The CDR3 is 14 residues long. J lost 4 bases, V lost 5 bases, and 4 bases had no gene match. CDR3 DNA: TGTGCCAGCAGTCGTAGCGGGGGTCCAGATACGCAGTATTTT. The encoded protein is CASSRSGGPDTQYF.

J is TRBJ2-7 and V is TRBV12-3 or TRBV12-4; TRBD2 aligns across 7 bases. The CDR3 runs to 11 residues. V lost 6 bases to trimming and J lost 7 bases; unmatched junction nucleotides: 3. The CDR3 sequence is CASSPGGEQYF. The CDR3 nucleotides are TGTGCCAGCAGCCCGGGGGGTGAGCAGTACTTC.

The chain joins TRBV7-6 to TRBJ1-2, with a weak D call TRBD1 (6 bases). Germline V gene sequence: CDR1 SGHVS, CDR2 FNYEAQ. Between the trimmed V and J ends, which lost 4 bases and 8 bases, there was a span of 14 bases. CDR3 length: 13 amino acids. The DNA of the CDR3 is TGTGCCAGCAGCTACCGGGACACGGCCGGCTACACCTTC. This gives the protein CASSYRDTAGYTF.

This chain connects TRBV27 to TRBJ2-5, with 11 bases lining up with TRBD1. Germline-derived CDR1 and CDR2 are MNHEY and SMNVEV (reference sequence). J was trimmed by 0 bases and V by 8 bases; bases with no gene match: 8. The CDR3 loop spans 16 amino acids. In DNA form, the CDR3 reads TGTGCCAGCTCTGTAAGGACAGGGGGCTACCAAGAGACCCAGTACTTC. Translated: CASSVRTGGYQETQYF.

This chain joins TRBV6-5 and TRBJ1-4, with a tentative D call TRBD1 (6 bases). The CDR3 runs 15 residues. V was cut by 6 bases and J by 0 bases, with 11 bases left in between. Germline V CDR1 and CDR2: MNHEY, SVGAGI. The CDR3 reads CASRRQVSTNEKLFF. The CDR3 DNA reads TGTGCCAGCAGGCGACAGGTTTCAACTAATGAAAAACTGTTTTTT.

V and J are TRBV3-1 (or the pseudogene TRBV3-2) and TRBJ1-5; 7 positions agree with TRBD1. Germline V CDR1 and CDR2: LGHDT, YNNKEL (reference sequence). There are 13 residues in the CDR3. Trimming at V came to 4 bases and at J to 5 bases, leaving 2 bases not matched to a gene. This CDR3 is CASSPDRDQPQHF. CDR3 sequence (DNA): TGTGCCAGCAGCCCTGACAGGGATCAGCCCCAGCATTTT.

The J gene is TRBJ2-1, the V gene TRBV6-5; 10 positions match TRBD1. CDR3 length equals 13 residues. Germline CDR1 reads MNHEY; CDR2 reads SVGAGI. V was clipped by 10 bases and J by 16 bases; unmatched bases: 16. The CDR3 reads CATGTGDLKGKFF. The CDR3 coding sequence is TGTGCCACCGGGACAGGGGATTTAAAGGGTAAATTCTTC.

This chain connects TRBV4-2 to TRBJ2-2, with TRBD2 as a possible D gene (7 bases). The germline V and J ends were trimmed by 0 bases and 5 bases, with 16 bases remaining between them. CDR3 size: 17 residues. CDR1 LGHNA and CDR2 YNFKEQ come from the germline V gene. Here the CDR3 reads CASSQDFGGPRTGELFF. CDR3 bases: TGTGCCAGCAGCCAAGATTTCGGGGGGCCAAGAACCGGGGAGCTGTTTTTT.

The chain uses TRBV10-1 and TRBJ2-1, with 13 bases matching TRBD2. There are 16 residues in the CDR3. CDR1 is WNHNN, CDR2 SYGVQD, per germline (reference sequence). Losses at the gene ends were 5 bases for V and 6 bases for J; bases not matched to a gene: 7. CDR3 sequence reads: CASSPKGLAGFNEQFF. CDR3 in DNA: TGCGCCAGCAGTCCTAAGGGACTAGCGGGATTCAATGAGCAGTTCTTC.

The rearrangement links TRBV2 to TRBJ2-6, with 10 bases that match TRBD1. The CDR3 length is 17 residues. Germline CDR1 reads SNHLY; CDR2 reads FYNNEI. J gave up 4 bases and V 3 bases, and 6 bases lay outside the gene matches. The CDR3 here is CASSDPGQGTGANVLTF. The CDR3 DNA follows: TGTGCCAGCAGTGATCCGGGACAGGGGACCGGGGCCAACGTCCTGACTTTC.

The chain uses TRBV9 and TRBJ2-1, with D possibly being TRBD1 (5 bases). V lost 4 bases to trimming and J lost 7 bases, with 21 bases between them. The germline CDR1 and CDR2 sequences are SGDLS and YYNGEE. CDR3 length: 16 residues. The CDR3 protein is CASSPHGAPTSNEQFF. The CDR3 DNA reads TGTGCCAGCAGCCCTCATGGGGCTCCGACCTCGAATGAGCAGTTCTTC. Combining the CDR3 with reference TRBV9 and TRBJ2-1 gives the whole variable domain DSGVTQTPKHLITATGQRVTLRCSPRSGDLSVYWYQQSLDQGLQFLIQYYNGEERAKGNILERFSAQQFPDLHSELNLSSLELGDSALYFCASSPHGAPTSNEQFFGPGTRLTVL.

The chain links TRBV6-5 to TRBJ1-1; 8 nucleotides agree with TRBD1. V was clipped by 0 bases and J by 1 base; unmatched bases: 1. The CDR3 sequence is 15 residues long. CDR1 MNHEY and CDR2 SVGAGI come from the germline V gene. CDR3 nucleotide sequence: TGTGCCAGCAGTTACTCGACAGGGGCGAACACTGAAGCTTTCTTT. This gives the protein CASSYSTGANTEAFF.

The CDR3, as DNA: TGCGCCAGCAGCCCCGGCGGCGGGAACACCGGGGAGCTGTTTTTT. As protein: CASSPGGGNTGELFF. The chain has TRBV5-1 and TRBJ2-2; D call uncertain. The CDR3 extends over 15 amino acids. The germline V gene encodes CDR1 SGHRS and CDR2 YFSETQ. The V end lost 4 bases, the J end lost 1 base, and 11 bases lay between the germline ends.

DNA of the CDR3: TGTGCCTGGACCGGGGGGGGACAGGGATATGGCTACACCTTC. Its translation is CAWTGGGQGYGYTF. This chain joins TRBV30 and TRBJ1-2, with 9 bases fitting TRBD1. CDR3 size: 14 residues. Germline-derived CDR1 and CDR2 are GTSNPN and SVGIG (reference sequence). Germline trimming cut 4 bases from V and 5 bases from J; bases unmatched to any gene: 8.